What follows are 11 T cell receptor beta chains derived from one specimen sequenced in a study of tumor-infiltrating lymphocytes in primary liver carcinoma. TCR beta cDNA was made from 450 to 600 ng total RNA with a constant-region primer. Libraries for TCR beta were built through three nested multiplex PCR rounds, which together made up a slightly modified ARM-PCR procedure. Rounds one and two of PCR, each of 10 cycles, were primed with TRBV1-TRBV30 forward primers and a C-beta reverse primer. One entry per CDR3 protein, called by TCRdb with MiXCR from the multiplex PCR reads. The table has hundreds of thousands of distinct CDR3 sequences, 60% to 80% seen once. Unsorted whole blood yielded blood RNA, and germline DNA was extracted as well. The sequenced sample consisted of peripheral blood. Receptors originate from a man between 40 and 49 years old with primary liver carcinoma and hepatitis B virus infection.

Worth noting for this clonotype: The CDR3 carries no conserved terminal phenylalanine or tryptophan, so it likely arises from a read error. This rearrangement joins TRBV6-5 to TRBJ1-1, with 9 bases that match TRBD1. This CDR3 has 12 amino acids. Trimming took 2 bases from V and 8 from J; bases not matched to a gene: 0. CDR1 is MNHEY, CDR2 SVGAGI, per germline. The CDR3 DNA follows: TGTGCCAGCAGTTACGGGACAGGGGAAGCTTTCTTA. It translates to CASSYGTGEAFL.

This clonotype occurred a few times. J is TRBJ2-7 and V is TRBV12-3 or TRBV12-4; 12 bases line up with TRBD1. CDR3 length equals 17 residues. Trimming cost V 5 bases and J 7 bases; bases outside gene matches: 15. In nucleotides, the CDR3 is TGTGCCAGCAGTGACTCCCGGGACAGGGGGCCCCGAGAAGAGCAGTACTTC. Its protein product is CASSDSRDRGPREEQYF.

To note about this clonotype: Germline and junction disagree at one end, which may indicate a read error. The chain carries TRBV5-6 and TRBJ2-5; D perhaps matches TRBD1 (5 bases). Germline V lookup: CDR1 SGHDT, CDR2 YYEEEE. The CDR3 is 17 amino acids. CDR3 amino acids: CASSFFSGRSLQETHYF. CDR3 coding DNA: TGTGCCAGCAGCTTCTTTTCAGGGCGCTCCCTTCAAGAGACCCATTACTTC.

The CDR3 coding sequence is TGTGCCAGCAGTCTCATGGGCTCTGGGGCCAACGTCCTGACTTTC. As protein: CASSLMGSGANVLTF. The genes are TRBV6-2 or TRBV6-3 and TRBJ2-6; D is uncertain. The CDR3 has 15 residues. CDR1 is MNHEY, CDR2 SVGEGT, per germline. The germline V and J ends were trimmed by 5 bases and 0 bases, with 8 bases remaining between them.

As concerns this clonotype: A much more abundant neighbour one base away suggests this may be a read error. This chain uses TRBV5-6 with TRBJ2-5; no definite D call. The CDR3 extends over 14 amino acids. Germline V CDR1 and CDR2: SGHDT, YYEEEE. V lost 4 bases to trimming and J lost 2 bases, with 12 bases between them. The CDR3 nucleotides are TGTGCCAGCAGCGATTGGATAGGTCAAGAGACCCAGTACTTC. This encodes CASSDWIGQETQYF.

In regard to this clonotype: The CDR3 end shows no conserved phenylalanine or tryptophan, and so a read error is likely. The chain combines TRBV14 with TRBJ2-5; D remains ambiguous. Germline V CDR1 and CDR2: SGHDN, FVKESK. The CDR3 sequence is 14 residues long. In nucleotides, the CDR3 is TGTGCCAGCAACCAAGGCTGGGTTCAAGAGACCCAGTACATC. It specifies CASNQGWVQETQYI.

With regard to this clonotype: This may be a read error, as it is one base from a much larger clone. The chain has TRBV30 and TRBJ2-3; unclear D gene. The V end lost 5 bases, the J end lost 5 bases, and 11 bases lay between the germline ends. The CDR3 covers 12 residues. CDR1 is GTSNPN and CDR2 is SVGIG in the germline V gene (reference sequence). The CDR3 spells CAWLNVVDTQYF. The CDR3 nucleotides read TGTGCCTGGCTTAACGTGGTAGATACGCAGTATTTT. Together with reference TRBV30 and TRBJ2-3, the CDR3 gives the full variable domain: SQTIHQWPATLVQPVGSPLSLECTVEGTSNPNLYWYRQAAGRGLQLLFYSVGIGQISSEVPQNLSASRPQDRQFILSSKKLLLSDSGFYLCAWLNVVDTQYFGPGTRLTVL.

In this sample, this clonotype turned up a few times. This chain connects TRBV30 to TRBJ1-6, with D possibly being TRBD1 (5 bases). CDR1 is GTSNPN, CDR2 SVGIG, per germline (reference sequence). The CDR3 extends over 13 amino acids. The V end was cut by 0 bases, the J end by 6 bases, with 6 bases between. The CDR3 region has the DNA TGTGCCTGGAGTGTACAGGCTAATTCACCCCTCCACTTT. Its protein is CAWSVQANSPLHF.

With regard to this clonotype: The germline gene is not matched at one end of the junction; a read error may be the cause. The CDR3 region has the DNA TGTGCCAGCAGTATACGACCCAGCCGAAAAGATACCCAGTACTTC. Translated, it gives CASSIRPSRKDTQYF. The chain has TRBV6-2 or TRBV6-3 and TRBJ2-5; D is unresolved. Germline-derived CDR1 and CDR2 are MNHEY and SVGEGT. This CDR3 has 15 residues.

About this clonotype itself: A much larger clone is a single base away; this may be a read error. The J gene is TRBJ1-5, the V gene TRBV4-2, with D perhaps matching TRBD1 (5 bases). This CDR3 comprises 16 residues. Germline V lookup: CDR1 LGHNA, CDR2 YNFKEQ. CDR3 sequence: CARSQGSRDGIKPQHF. The CDR3 nucleotides are TGTGCCAGGAGCCAAGGGTCCAGGGATGGGATAAAGCCCCAGCATTTT.

Comment on this clonotype: Given a much more abundant clone one base away, this may be a read error. The rearrangement uses TRBV6-1 and TRBJ1-5; 7 bases line up with TRBD1. The CDR3 spans 15 residues. Looked up from germline, CDR1 is MNHNS and CDR2 is SASEGT. CDR3 in DNA: TGTGCCAGCAGGGCCAGGGGGAATAGCAATCAGTCCCAGCATTTT. It is translated as CASRARGNSNQSQHF.